This T cell receptor beta chain was sequenced during a study of cytomegalovirus exposure and HLA in healthy donors. The study's findings and limits: A few CMV-associated chains were confirmed in vitro to be specific for CMV antigens.

Vbeta (60) and Jbeta (13) primers were used in the PCR. Measured with immunoSEQ multiplex PCR; TCRdb has only the in-frame clones, and not every one. The sample carries 150,000 or so clones, 76% recorded once. The germline gives CDR1 MDHEN, CDR2 SYDVKM. The J segment lost 7 bases and the V segment lost 2 bases, leaving 8 bases of the junction unmatched. The CDR3 consists of 16 residues. This clone came up a few times. As yet, its antigen is unknown. V usage is TRBV28 and J usage is TRBJ2-7; TRBD2 matches at 13 bases. Sequencing was performed on PBMCs. This sequence was found in a female donor in good health and CMV-seronegative. The CDR3 DNA sequence: TGTGCCAGCAGTTTAAGCTCAACGACTAGCGGGAGGGAGCAGTACTTC. Its protein product is CASSLSSTTSGREQYF.